The sequence of this T cell receptor (beta chain) was determined in a study of blood T cells in healthy people across ages. Combining a sample-barcoded 5' primer with a J-beta primer mix, a second PCR ran for about 6 to 11 cycles. In TCRdb, the 5' RACE reads were re-called with MiXCR into one record per CDR3 protein. There are fewer than 800,000 distinct CDR3 sequences in the sample; approximately 50% occur only once, and 30% to 40% lies in the top ten. This clonotype showed up just once. This may come from a read error, since a much larger clone is one base off. In germline, CDR1 is DFQATT, CDR2 SNEGSKA (reference sequence). CDR3 length: 14 amino acids. Trimming shortened V by 1 base and J by 5 bases, and 13 bases separated the two germline ends.

This TCR derives from a woman in her sixties in good health. Input material: blood. The chain recombines TRBV20-1 with TRBJ2-3, with D perhaps matching TRBD2 (5 bases). The CDR3 loop reads CSARGPYSGDTQYF. The DNA for the CDR3 is TGCAGTGCTAGAGGTCCCTACAGCGGAGATACGCAGTATTTT.